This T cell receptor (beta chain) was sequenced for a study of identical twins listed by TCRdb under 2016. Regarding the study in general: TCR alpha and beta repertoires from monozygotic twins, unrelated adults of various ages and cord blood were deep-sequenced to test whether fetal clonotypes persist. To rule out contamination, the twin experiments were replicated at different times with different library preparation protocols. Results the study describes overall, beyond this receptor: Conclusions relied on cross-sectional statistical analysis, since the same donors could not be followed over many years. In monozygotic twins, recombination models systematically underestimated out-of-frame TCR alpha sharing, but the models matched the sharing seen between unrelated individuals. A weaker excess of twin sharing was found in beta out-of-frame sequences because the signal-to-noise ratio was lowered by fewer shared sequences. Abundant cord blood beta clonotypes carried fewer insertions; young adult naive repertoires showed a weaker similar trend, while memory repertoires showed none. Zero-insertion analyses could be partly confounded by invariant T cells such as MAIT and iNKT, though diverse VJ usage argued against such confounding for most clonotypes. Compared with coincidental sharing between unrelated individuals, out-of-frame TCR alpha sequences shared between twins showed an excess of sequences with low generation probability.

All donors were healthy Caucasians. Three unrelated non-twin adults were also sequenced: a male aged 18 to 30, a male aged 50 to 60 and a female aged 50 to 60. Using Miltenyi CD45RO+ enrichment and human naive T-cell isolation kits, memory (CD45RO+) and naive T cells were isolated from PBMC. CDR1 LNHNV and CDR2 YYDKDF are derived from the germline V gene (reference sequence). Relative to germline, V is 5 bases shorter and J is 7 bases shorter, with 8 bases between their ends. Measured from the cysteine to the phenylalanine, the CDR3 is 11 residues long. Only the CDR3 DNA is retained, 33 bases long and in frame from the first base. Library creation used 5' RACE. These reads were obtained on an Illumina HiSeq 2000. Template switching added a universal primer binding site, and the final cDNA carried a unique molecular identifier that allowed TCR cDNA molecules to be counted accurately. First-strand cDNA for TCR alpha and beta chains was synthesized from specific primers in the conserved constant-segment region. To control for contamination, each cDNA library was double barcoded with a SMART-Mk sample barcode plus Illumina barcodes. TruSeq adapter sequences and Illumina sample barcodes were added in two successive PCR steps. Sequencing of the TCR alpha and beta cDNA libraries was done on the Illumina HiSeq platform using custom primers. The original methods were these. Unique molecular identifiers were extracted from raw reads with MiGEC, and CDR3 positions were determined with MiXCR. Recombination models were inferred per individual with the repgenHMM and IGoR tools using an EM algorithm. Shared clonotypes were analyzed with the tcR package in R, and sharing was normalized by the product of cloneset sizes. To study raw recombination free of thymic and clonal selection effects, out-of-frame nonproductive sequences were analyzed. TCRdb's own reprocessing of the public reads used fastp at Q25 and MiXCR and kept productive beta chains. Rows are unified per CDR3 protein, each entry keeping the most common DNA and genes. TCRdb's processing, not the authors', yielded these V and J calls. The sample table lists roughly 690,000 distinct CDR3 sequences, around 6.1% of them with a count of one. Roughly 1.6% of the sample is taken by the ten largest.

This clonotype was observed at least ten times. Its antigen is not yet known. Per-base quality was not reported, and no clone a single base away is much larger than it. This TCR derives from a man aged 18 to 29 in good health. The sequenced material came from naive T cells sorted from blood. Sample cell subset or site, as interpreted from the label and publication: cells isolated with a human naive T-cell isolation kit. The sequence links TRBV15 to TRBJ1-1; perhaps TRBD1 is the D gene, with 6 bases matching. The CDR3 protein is CATSSQGEAFF. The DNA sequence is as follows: TGTGCCACCAGCTCACAGGGTGAAGCTTTCTTT.